This T cell receptor (beta chain) was retrieved from a study of blood T cell repertoires in COVID-19. In the study overall: Material from acute and convalescent COVID-19 was sourced from the United States, Italy and Spain. PBMCs, B-cell-depleted T cells, or T cells provided the cDNA or gDNA that made up the material.

Under the authors' procedure: Reference gene primer amplification in the assay estimated nucleated cell counts. Generated by immunoSEQ multiplex PCR, the TCRdb table keeps only in-frame clones and is missing some. For V, J and clone size, that table is used; D and trimming come from the DNA. Of about 130,000 clones listed, 90% are singletons. Germline V gene data show CDR1 as SGHNT and CDR2 as YENEEA. This CDR3 comprises 16 residues. The V and J ends lost 3 bases and 5 bases, in that order; junction bases with no gene match: 10. Patients of the Seattle cohort, enrolled during active infection, were followed longitudinally. This clone is a singleton in its sample.

The TCR was taken from a man aged 55 to 70 with COVID-19, enrolled during active disease. The sequencing sample was made of peripheral blood. The gene calls are TRBV11-3 and TRBJ2-1; the match to TRBD1 covers 7 bases. The CDR3 is CASSFRRSDRDNEQFF. CDR3 nucleotide sequence: TGTGCCAGCAGCTTCCGGCGCTCCGACAGGGACAATGAGCAGTTCTTC.